The 6 T cell receptor beta chains reported below all come from one sample, sequenced in a study of blood T cell dynamics during melanoma immunotherapy. Time point reported: pre-treatment baseline. The method was immunoSEQ multiplex PCR; TCRdb's version includes in-frame clones alone and lacks a portion of them. The table has some 11,000 clones, 84% seen once. The source was blood, collected from a patient treated with checkpoint blockade. The receptors were sampled from a human donor with melanoma.

This clone has just a few counts. DNA of the CDR3: TGTGCCAGTGGGGCAGAACAGCCCCAGCATTTT. This encodes CASGAEQPQHF. The chain is built from TRBV19 and TRBJ1-5; D is perhaps TRBD1 (5 bases). The CDR3 is 11 amino acids. The germline V and J ends were trimmed by 8 bases and 7 bases, with 9 bases remaining between them. Germline V lookup: CDR1 LNHDA, CDR2 SQIVND (reference sequence).

The chain employs TRBV7-2 and TRBJ2-1; D is possibly TRBD1 or TRBD2 (5 bases each). Trimming took off 4 bases at V and 5 bases at J, with 12 bases between the two ends. The CDR3 contains 14 residues. From germline, CDR1 is SGHTA and CDR2 FQGNSA. DNA for the CDR3: TGTGCCAGCAGCTACGGGGCGGGTAACAATGAGCAGTTCTTC. Protein sequence: CASSYGAGNNEQFF.

The rearrangement links TRBV2 to TRBJ2-5, with D maybe TRBD2 (7 bases). Germline-derived CDR1 and CDR2 are SNHLY and FYNNEI. Trimming shortened V by 6 bases and J by 5 bases, and 19 bases separated the two germline ends. The CDR3 is made up of 15 amino acids. CDR3 loop: CASSAGTRGGETQYF. In DNA form, the CDR3 reads TGTGCCAGCAGCGCGGGGACAAGGGGAGGGGAGACCCAGTACTTC.

The chain is built from TRBV6-4 and TRBJ1-1, with a possible D match to TRBD1 (6 bases). CDR3 length equals 13 residues. Per the germline V gene, CDR1 is MRHNA and CDR2 is SNTAGT. V was shortened by 4 bases and J by 3 bases, with 9 bases between the two germline ends. The DNA for the CDR3 is TGTGCCAGCAGTGCAAACAGGGACACTGAAGCTTTCTTT. This codes for CASSANRDTEAFF.

The rearrangement links TRBV1 to TRBJ1-1; TRBD1, the table's D call, was not compared with the DNA. TRBV1 is tagged as a pseudogene. The CDR3 loop spans 14 amino acids. As DNA, the CDR3 is TGCACCAGCAGCCAAGAAAGGGGGCACACTGAAGCTTTCTTT. This sequence encodes CTSSQERGHTEAFF.

The rearrangement joins TRBV5-1 to TRBJ2-5, with 7 bases identical to TRBD2. Germline V gene sequence: CDR1 SGHRS, CDR2 YFSETQ. CDR3 length: 14 residues. V lost 4 bases and J lost 0; bases outside the gene matches: 3. The CDR3 spells CASSLGGYQETQYF. The DNA for the CDR3 is TGCGCCAGCAGCCTGGGGGGGTACCAAGAGACCCAGTACTTC.